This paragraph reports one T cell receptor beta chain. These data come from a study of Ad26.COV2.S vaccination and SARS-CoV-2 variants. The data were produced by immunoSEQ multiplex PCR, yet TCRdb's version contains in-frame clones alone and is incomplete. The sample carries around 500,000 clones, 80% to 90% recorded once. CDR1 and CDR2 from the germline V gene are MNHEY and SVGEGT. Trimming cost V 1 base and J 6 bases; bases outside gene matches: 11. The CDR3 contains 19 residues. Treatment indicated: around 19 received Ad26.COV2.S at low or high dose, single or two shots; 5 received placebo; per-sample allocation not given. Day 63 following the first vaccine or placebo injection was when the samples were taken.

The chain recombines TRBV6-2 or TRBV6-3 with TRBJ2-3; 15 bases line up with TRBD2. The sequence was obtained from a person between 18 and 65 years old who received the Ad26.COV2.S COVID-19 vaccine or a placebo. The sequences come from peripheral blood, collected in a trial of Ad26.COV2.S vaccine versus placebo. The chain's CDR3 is CASSYLGLAGGRGVDTQYF. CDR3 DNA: TGTGCCAGCAGTTACTTGGGACTAGCGGGGGGCCGGGGCGTGGATACGCAGTATTTT.